A single sample gave rise to the 22 T cell receptor beta chains below, sequenced in a study of blood T cell repertoires in COVID-19 (dated by TCRdb to 2018 to 2020). Library creation used the immunoSEQ multiplex PCR assay. The source is immuneACCESS, and TCRdb retained only in-frame sequences with V and J called. Part of the clones is not carried over; for the studies checked, unresolved V genes explain less than half of this, and the remainder is unexplained. For this sample the table gives about 83,000 clones, of which around 80% were detected only once. The ten top clones hold less than 20% of the sample. Sequenced material: peripheral blood. The receptors originated from an elderly woman with acute or convalescent COVID-19.

The chain combines TRBV6-5 with TRBJ1-2; 8 bases match TRBD1. V trimming: 6 bases; J trimming: 8 bases; junction bases outside the gene matches: 8. The germline gives CDR1 MNHEY, CDR2 SVGAGI. The CDR3 consists of 13 residues. CDR3 DNA sequence: TGTGCCAGCAGACGGCGACAGGGGACCGGCTACACCTTC. This encodes CASRRRQGTGYTF.

On this clone: This sample also contains other DNA sequences that code for the same CDR3. The chain combines TRBV6-1 with TRBJ2-2; 7 nucleotides match TRBD1. Trimming took 3 bases from V and 6 from J; bases not matched to a gene: 13. The CDR3 runs 17 residues. The germline V gene has CDR1 MNHNS and CDR2 SASEGT. The CDR3 reads CASSDVLGQVRAGELFF. As DNA, the CDR3 is TGTGCCAGCAGTGATGTTTTAGGACAGGTCAGGGCCGGGGAGCTGTTTTTT.

This chain uses TRBV7-2 with TRBJ2-3; TRBD2 might be the D (6 bases). Per the germline V gene, CDR1 is SGHTA and CDR2 is FQGNSA. V dropped 1 base and J dropped 0 bases, with 14 bases sitting between them. The CDR3 covers 17 residues. The CDR3 nucleotides read TGTGCCAGCAGCTTAGACGGTACGGGGACTAGCACAGATACGCAGTATTTT. It codes for CASSLDGTGTSTDTQYF.

V and J are TRBV7-9 and TRBJ1-6; 10 nucleotides match TRBD1. The germline V gene encodes CDR1 SEHNR and CDR2 FQNEAQ (reference sequence). With 5 bases clipped from V and 7 bases from J, the junction kept 11 bases outside the gene matches. The CDR3 length is 17 residues. This CDR3 is CASSARQGAGRNSPLHF. CDR3 nucleotide sequence: TGTGCCAGCAGCGCTCGACAGGGGGCTGGTCGGAATTCACCCCTCCACTTT.

This clone has a handful of counts. The chain combines TRBV11-3 with TRBJ1-3; unclear D gene. V was pared by 2 bases and J by 0 bases, with 14 bases between. Germline V lookup: CDR1 SGHNT, CDR2 YENEEA. The CDR3 consists of 17 residues. CDR3 coding DNA: TGTGCCAGCAGCTTATTACCAGGCTCGAGCTCTGGAAACACCATATATTTT. Protein sequence: CASSLLPGSSSGNTIYF.

The chain recombines TRBV2 with TRBJ2-1; TRBD2 agrees at 8 bases. Germline V CDR1 and CDR2: SNHLY, FYNNEI. This CDR3 has 16 amino acids. With V trimmed by 7 bases and J by 4 bases, 12 bases remained unmatched. Here the CDR3 DNA reads TGTGCCAGCAACCCGTCGGGGGGGGGAGGTTACAATGAGCAGTTCTTC. Translating it yields CASNPSGGGGYNEQFF.

The J gene is TRBJ2-2, the V gene TRBV28; 13 bases line up with TRBD2. This CDR3 contains 17 residues. Germline trimming cut 5 bases from V and 3 bases from J; bases unmatched to any gene: 6. Germline assignment: CDR1 MDHEN and CDR2 SYDVKM. The chain's CDR3 is CASSTSGLAGHTGELFF. CDR3 coding DNA: TGTGCCAGCAGTACCTCGGGACTAGCGGGGCACACCGGGGAGCTGTTTTTT.

This sequence joins TRBV24-1 and TRBJ1-1, with D uncertain. The V end was cut by 12 bases, the J end by 4 bases, with 11 bases between. The CDR3 covers 11 residues. From germline, CDR1 is KGHDR and CDR2 SFDVKD. CDR3 sequence reads: CAPLIGTEAFF. The CDR3 DNA reads TGTGCCCCCCTCATCGGCACTGAAGCTTTCTTT.

The chain carries TRBV3-1 (or the pseudogene TRBV3-2) and TRBJ2-7, with no clear D. Germline V gene lookup returns CDR1 LGHDT and CDR2 YNNKEL (reference sequence). CDR3 size: 15 residues. Trimming took 0 bases from V and 2 from J, leaving 11 bases between them. The CDR3 spells CASSQDHYGAYEQYF. CDR3 in DNA: TGTGCCAGCAGCCAAGATCACTATGGAGCCTACGAGCAGTACTTC.

The gene calls are TRBV7-2 and TRBJ1-2, with D perhaps matching TRBD1 (5 bases). Trimming pared 5 bases from V and 1 base from J, leaving 8 bases between. The CDR3 sequence is 13 residues long. The V gene's germline CDR1 is SGHTA and CDR2 FQGNSA. CDR3 bases: TGTGCCAGCAGCCTAGACAGTAACTATGGCTACACCTTC. Its translation: CASSLDSNYGYTF.

In this sample, this clone turned up a few times. This chain uses TRBV29-1 with TRBJ2-1; D may be TRBD1 (5 bases). The CDR3 has 12 amino acids. Germline CDR1 reads SQVTM; CDR2 reads ANQGSEA. V was pared by 7 bases and J by 5 bases, with 12 bases between. The CDR3 protein is CSAVRVDNEQFF. The DNA of the CDR3 is TGCAGCGCAGTCAGGGTAGACAATGAGCAGTTCTTC.

V is TRBV3-1 (or the pseudogene TRBV3-2) and J is TRBJ2-3; 7 positions agree with TRBD2. Germline CDR1 is LGHDT and CDR2 is YNNKEL (reference sequence). Germline trimming cut 1 base from V and 0 bases from J; bases unmatched to any gene: 1. The CDR3 is 15 residues long. The CDR3 sequence: CASSQAAGSTDTQYF. Written as DNA, the CDR3 is TGTGCCAGCAGCCAAGCAGCGGGAAGCACAGATACGCAGTATTTT.

The chain is built from TRBV30 and TRBJ1-4; D uncertain. V lost 1 base, J lost 4 bases, and 7 bases lay in between. Germline V gene sequence: CDR1 GTSNPN, CDR2 SVGIG (reference sequence). This CDR3 is built from 13 residues. CDR3 sequence (DNA): TGTGCCTGGAGTGACGGTTTTAATGAAAAACTGTTTTTT. It specifies CAWSDGFNEKLFF. Filled out from reference TRBV30 and TRBJ1-4, the complete variable domain reads SQTIHQWPATLVQPVGSPLSLECTVEGTSNPNLYWYRQAAGRGLQLLFYSVGIGQISSEVPQNLSASRPQDRQFILSSKKLLLSDSGFYLCAWSDGFNEKLFFGSGTQLSVL.

V usage is TRBV6-5 and J usage is TRBJ2-1, with D possibly TRBD2 on 6 matching bases. V was pared by 0 bases and J by 9 bases, with 6 bases between. There are 12 residues in the CDR3. Looked up from germline, CDR1 is MNHEY and CDR2 is SVGAGI. Here the CDR3 DNA reads TGTGCCAGCAGTTACTCGGGGGGTGAGCAGTTCTTC. The encoded protein is CASSYSGGEQFF.

The V gene is TRBV11-3, the J gene TRBJ2-6; 9 positions match TRBD1. Germline V gives CDR1 SGHNT, CDR2 YENEEA. The CDR3 loop spans 18 amino acids. Trimming at V came to 4 bases and at J to 0 bases, leaving 7 bases not matched to a gene. Here the CDR3 DNA reads TGTGCCAGCAGCTCTCCCGGGACAGGGTACTCTGGGGCCAACGTCCTGACTTTC. This translates into CASSSPGTGYSGANVLTF.

The genes are TRBV9 and TRBJ2-1; D is undetermined. Per germline, CDR1 SGDLS and CDR2 YYNGEE. The V and J ends lost 0 bases and 1 base respectively, with 17 bases between them. The CDR3 is 18 residues long. The CDR3 nucleotides are TGTGCCAGCAGCGTAGGGCCAGGATTTTGGCGTTCCTACAATGAGCAGTTCTTC. It encodes CASSVGPGFWRSYNEQFF.

The rearrangement joins TRBV18 to TRBJ2-2, with TRBD2 identical over 14 bases. The CDR3 length is 20 residues. From germline, CDR1 is KGHSH and CDR2 LQKENI. V lost 4 bases and J lost 1; bases outside the gene matches: 11. The CDR3 reads CASSLKFPGLAGENTGELFF. CDR3 in DNA: TGTGCCAGCTCACTTAAGTTTCCGGGACTAGCGGGGGAGAACACCGGGGAGCTGTTTTTT. Full variable domain (outside the CDR3, taken from reference TRBV18 and TRBJ2-2): NAGVMQNPRHLVRRRGQEARLRCSPMKGHSHVYWYRQLPEEGLKFMVYLQKENIIDESGMPKERFSAEFPKEGPSILRIQQVVRGDSAAYFCASSLKFPGLAGENTGELFFGEGSRLTVL.

The sample holds one count of this clone. The rearrangement uses TRBV10-3 and TRBJ1-3; no clear D. Germline V gene lookup returns CDR1 ENHRY and CDR2 SYGVKD. This CDR3 spans 15 amino acids. With 6 bases removed from V and 4 bases from J, the gap between germline ends came to 16 bases. The CDR3 loop is CAISGRQNGGNTIYF. DNA of the CDR3: TGTGCCATCAGCGGTCGACAAAACGGAGGAAACACCATATATTTT.

The CDR3 protein is CASTKLGRSSNQPQHF. DNA of the CDR3: TGTGCCAGCACCAAACTGGGGAGATCTAGCAATCAGCCCCAGCATTTT. The chain has TRBV28 and TRBJ1-5, with D unresolved. The CDR3 length is 16 residues. Germline V CDR1 and CDR2: MDHEN, SYDVKM. Trimming pared 7 bases from V and 0 bases from J, leaving 16 bases between.

This clone showed up just a few times. The J gene is TRBJ2-7, the V gene TRBV2; 8 nucleotides align to TRBD1. Germline values: CDR1 SNHLY, CDR2 FYNNEI. Trimming removed 3 bases from V and 6 bases from J; junction bases left unmatched: 7. This CDR3 region has 14 residues. The CDR3 DNA reads TGTGCCAGCAGTGAGGTCCACAGGGGGAGCGAGCAGTACTTC. This sequence encodes CASSEVHRGSEQYF.

The chain recombines TRBV5-4 with TRBJ2-7; 10 bases map to TRBD1. V trimming: 4 bases; J trimming: 1 base; junction bases outside the gene matches: 5. This CDR3 is 15 amino acids long. Germline CDR1 SGHNT, CDR2 YYREEE (reference sequence). CDR3 in amino acids: CASSHPGQGSYEQYF. CDR3 bases: TGTGCCAGCAGCCACCCGGGACAGGGGTCCTACGAGCAGTACTTC.

The V and J genes are TRBV14 and TRBJ1-5; no clear D gene. This CDR3 spans 13 amino acids. Germline V lookup: CDR1 SGHDN, CDR2 FVKESK. The ends were cut back, 1 base at V and 7 bases at J, with 8 bases in the middle. Here the CDR3 reads CASSQVAGQPQHF. Written as DNA, the CDR3 is TGTGCCAGCAGCCAAGTGGCGGGACAGCCCCAGCATTTT. The variable domain in full, with the rest retrieved from reference TRBV14 and TRBJ1-5, is EAGVTQFPSHSVIEKGQTVTLRCDPISGHDNLYWYRRVMGKEIKFLLHFVKESKQDESGMPNNRFLAERTGGTYSTLKVQPAELEDSGVYFCASSQVAGQPQHFGDGTRLSIL.